This entry is about one T cell receptor (beta chain). The read is 3 residues too short to cover the CDR3 end, so that end is filled in from the germline J gene. V lost 8 bases to trimming and J lost 0 bases; unmatched junction nucleotides: 13. This CDR3 is 17 amino acids long. Germline values: CDR1 LNHDA, CDR2 SQIVND (reference sequence). The data were taken from a study of T cells in women clearing cervical HPV infection. Libraries were prepared by immunoSEQ multiplex PCR; TCRdb keeps only in-frame clonotypes and omits some of them. The listing contains about 30,000 clones. Sequenced sample: blood buffy coat. The rearrangement joins TRBV19 to TRBJ2-3; 8 nucleotides align to TRBD2. This TCR came from a woman aged 18 to 75 with a cervical HPV16 infection that either progressed to CIN3+ or cleared (not recorded which). The CDR3 bases that were read are TGTGCCAGTGGAACACCAACTAGCGGCCTTAGCACAGATACG. Protein sequence: CASGTPTSGLSTDT. The full CDR3 is CASGTPTSGLSTDTQYF.